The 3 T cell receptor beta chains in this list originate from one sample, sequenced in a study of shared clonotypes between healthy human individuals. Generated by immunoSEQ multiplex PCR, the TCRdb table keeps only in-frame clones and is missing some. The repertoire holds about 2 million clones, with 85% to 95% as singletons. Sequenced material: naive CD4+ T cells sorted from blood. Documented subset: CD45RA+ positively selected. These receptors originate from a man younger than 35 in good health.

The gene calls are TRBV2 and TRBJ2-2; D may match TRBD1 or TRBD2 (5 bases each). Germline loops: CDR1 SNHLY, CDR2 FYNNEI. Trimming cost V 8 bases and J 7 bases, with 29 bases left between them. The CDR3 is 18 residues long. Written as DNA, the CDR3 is TGTGCCAGCCGTCGATCAGGGAGCCTAAGTTTAGTGGGCGGGGAGCTGTTTTTT. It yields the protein CASRRSGSLSLVGGELFF.

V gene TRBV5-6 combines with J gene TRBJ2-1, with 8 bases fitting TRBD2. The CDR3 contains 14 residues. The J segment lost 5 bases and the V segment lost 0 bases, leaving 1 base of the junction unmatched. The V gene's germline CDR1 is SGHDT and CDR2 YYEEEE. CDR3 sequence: CASSLVLADNEQFF. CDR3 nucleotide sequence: TGTGCCAGCAGCTTGGTACTAGCGGACAATGAGCAGTTCTTC. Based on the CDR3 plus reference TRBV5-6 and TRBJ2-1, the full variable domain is DAGVTQSPTHLIKTRGQQVTLRCSPKSGHDTVSWYQQALGQGPQFIFQYYEEEERQRGNFPDRFSGHQFPNYSSELNVNALLLGDSALYLCASSLVLADNEQFFGPGTRLTVL.

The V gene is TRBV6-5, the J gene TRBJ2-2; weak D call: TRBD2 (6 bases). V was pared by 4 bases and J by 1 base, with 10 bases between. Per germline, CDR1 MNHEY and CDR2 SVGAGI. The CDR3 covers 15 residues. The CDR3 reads CASSSRLGNTGELFF. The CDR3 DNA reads TGTGCCAGCAGTTCGAGACTAGGGAACACCGGGGAGCTGTTTTTT.